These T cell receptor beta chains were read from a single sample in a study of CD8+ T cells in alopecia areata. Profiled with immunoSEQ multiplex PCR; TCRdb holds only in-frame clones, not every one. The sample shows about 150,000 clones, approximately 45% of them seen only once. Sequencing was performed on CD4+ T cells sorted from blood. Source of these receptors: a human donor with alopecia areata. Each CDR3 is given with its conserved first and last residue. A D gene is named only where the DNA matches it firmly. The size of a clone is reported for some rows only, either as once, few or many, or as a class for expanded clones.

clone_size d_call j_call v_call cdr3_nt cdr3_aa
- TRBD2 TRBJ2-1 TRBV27 TGTGCCAGCAGTTTGACTAGCGGGAGACCTAATTACAATGAGCAGTTCTTC CASSLTSGRPNYNEQFF
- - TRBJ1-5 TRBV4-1 TGCGCCAGCAGCCAGGGGATAAGCAATCAGCCCCAGCATTTT CASSQGISNQPQHF
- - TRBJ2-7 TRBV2 TGTGCCAGCAGTGAAGCTAACGGGTTCGAGCAGTACTTC CASSEANGFEQYF
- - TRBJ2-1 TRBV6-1 TGTGCCAGCAGTGACCCCAAGGGGAATGAGCAGTTCTTC CASSDPKGNEQFF
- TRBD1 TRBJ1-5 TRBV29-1 TGCAGCGTCGGGACAGGACTGGGTGGTGCCAATCAGCCCCAGCATTTT CSVGTGLGGANQPQHF
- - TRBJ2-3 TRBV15 TGTGCCACCAGCAGATCTTATTTCGATACGCAGTATTTT CATSRSYFDTQYF
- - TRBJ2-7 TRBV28 TGTGCCAGCAGTTTAGTCTCCTACGAGCAGTACTTC CASSLVSYEQYF
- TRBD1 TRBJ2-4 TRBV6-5 TGTGCCAGCAGTTCTACAGGGGACAAGTCAAACATTCAGTACTTC CASSSTGDKSNIQYF
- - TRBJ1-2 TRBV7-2 TGTGCCAGCAGCTTAGATTGGGGGTATGGCTACACCTTC CASSLDWGYGYTF
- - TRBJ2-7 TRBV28 TGTGCCAGCAGTTTAGGACGCGAGCAGTACTTC CASSLGREQYF
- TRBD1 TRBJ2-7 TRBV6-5 TGTGCCAGCCAGCGAGGGACAGTCTCCTACGAGCAGTACTTC CASQRGTVSYEQYF
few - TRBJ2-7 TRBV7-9 TGTGCCAGCAGCTTAGATTGGGGCGAGCAGTACTTC CASSLDWGEQYF
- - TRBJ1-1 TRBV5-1 TGCGCCAGCAGCTTGGGGGACTTGAACACTGAAGCTTTCTTT CASSLGDLNTEAFF
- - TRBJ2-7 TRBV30 TGTGCCTGGAGCCCCGCCAACTACGAGCAGTACTTC CAWSPANYEQYF
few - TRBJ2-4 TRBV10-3 TGTGCCATCAGTGAGGGTCTAAGCAAAAACATTCAGTACTTC CAISEGLSKNIQYF
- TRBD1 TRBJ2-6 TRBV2 TGTGCCAGCAGACCTGACAGGGCTGGGGCCAACGTCCTGACTTTC CASRPDRAGANVLTF
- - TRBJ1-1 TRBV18 TGTGCCAGCTCACAGGGGGAGGATACTGAAGCTTTCTTT CASSQGEDTEAFF
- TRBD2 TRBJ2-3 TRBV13 TGTGCCAGCAGCTTAGGTTCTAGCGGGAGGTTAGCAGATACGCAGTATTTT CASSLGSSGRLADTQYF
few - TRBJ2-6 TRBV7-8 TGTGCCAGCAGCTCTTACGGACCTGGCTCTGGGGCCAACGTCCTGACTTTC CASSSYGPGSGANVLTF
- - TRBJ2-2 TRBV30 TGTGCCTGGAGTTTGGGCCTGACGGGGGAGCTGTTTTTT CAWSLGLTGELFF
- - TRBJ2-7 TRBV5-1 TGCGCCAGCAGCTTACAGGCTGCAGGGGACTACGAGCAGTACTTC CASSLQAAGDYEQYF
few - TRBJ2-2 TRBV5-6 TGTGCCAGCAGCTTGGACGGGTTCGGGGAGCTGTTTTTT CASSLDGFGELFF
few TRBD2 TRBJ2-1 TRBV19 TGTGCCAGTAGTATAGAGGCCTGGACTAGCGGCAATGAGCAGTTCTTC CASSIEAWTSGNEQFF
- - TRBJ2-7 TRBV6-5 TGTGCCAGCGCCGAAGGGGTGACGTACGAGCAGTACTTC CASAEGVTYEQYF
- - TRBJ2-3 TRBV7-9 TGTGCCAGCAGCTTATCGGATACGCAGTATTTT CASSLSDTQYF
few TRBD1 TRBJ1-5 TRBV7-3 TGTGCCAGCAGCTTAACCCAGGACAGGGGGCCCACCGGAAATCAGCCCCAGCATTTT CASSLTQDRGPTGNQPQHF
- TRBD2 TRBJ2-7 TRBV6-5 TGTGCCAGCAGTTACGACCTAGCGGAGGGCTCCTACGAGCAGTACTTC CASSYDLAEGSYEQYF
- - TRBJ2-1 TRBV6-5 TGTGCCAGCAGTTATGGCGGAGCTCAGTTCTTC CASSYGGAQFF
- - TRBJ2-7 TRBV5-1 TGCGCCAGCAGCGAAAAGACAGACCCCGAGCCCTACGAGCAGTACTTC CASSEKTDPEPYEQYF
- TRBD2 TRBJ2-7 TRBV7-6 TGTGCCAGCAGCTTAGCTGCGCGGGAGGAGGCCGAGCAGTACTTC CASSLAAREEAEQYF
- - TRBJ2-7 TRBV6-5 TGTGCCAGCAGTTACAAGTCAGGCAGGAACTACGAGCAGTACTTC CASSYKSGRNYEQYF
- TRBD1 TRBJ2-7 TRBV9 TGTGCCAGCAGCGAGGGCCCGGGACAGAACTACGAGCAGTACTTC CASSEGPGQNYEQYF
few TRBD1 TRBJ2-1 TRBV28 TGTGCCAGCAGTTTACCGGGACAGAACCAGTTCTTC CASSLPGQNQFF
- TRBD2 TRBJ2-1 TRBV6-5 TGTGCCAGCACCCTAGGGACTAGCGGACACAATGAGCAGTTCTTC CASTLGTSGHNEQFF
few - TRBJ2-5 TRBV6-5 TGTGCCAGCAGTGCTATTGTAAGGGAGACCCAGTACTTC CASSAIVRETQYF
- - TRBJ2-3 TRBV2 TGTGCCAGCAGGTTTCAGCGGAGCACAGATACGCAGTATTTT CASRFQRSTDTQYF
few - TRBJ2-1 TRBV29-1 TGCAGCTCCGAGCTGTACAATGAGCAGTTCTTC CSSELYNEQFF
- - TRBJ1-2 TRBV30 TGTGCCTGGAGTGTACTGGCGGGGGCCCTCGCCTTC CAWSVLAGALAF
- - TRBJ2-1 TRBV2 TGTGCCAGCATCCAAGCGGCCCTATACAATGAGCAGTTCTTC CASIQAALYNEQFF
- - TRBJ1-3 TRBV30 TGTGCCTGGAGGGACCTCGTGAGTTCTGGAAACACCATATATTTT CAWRDLVSSGNTIYF
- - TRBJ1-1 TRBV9 TGTGCCAGCAGGGGTGGGCCGGGCACTGAAGCTTTCTTT CASRGGPGTEAFF
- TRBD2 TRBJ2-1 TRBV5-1 TGCGCCAGCAGCCCCATAGCGGGATACAATGAGCAGTTCTTC CASSPIAGYNEQFF
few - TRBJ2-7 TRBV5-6 TGTGCCAGCAGCTTGTTCAGGGGATCCTACGAGCAGTACTTC CASSLFRGSYEQYF
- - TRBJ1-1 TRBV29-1 TGCAGCGTTGCCCCAGGAAGCACTGAAGCTTTCTTT CSVAPGSTEAFF
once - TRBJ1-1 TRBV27 TGTGCCAGCAGTTTATTGGCAGGGCGCGGTGAAGCTTTCTTT CASSLLAGRGEAFF
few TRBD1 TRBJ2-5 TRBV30 TGTGCCTGGTGGACAGGTGCTTCCCAGTACTTC CAWWTGASQYF
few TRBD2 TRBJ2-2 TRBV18 TGTGCCAGCTCGACACGCTGGACTAGCGGGAAGGAATCGAACACCGGGGAGCTGTTTTTT CASSTRWTSGKESNTGELFF
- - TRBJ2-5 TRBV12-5 TGTGCTAGTGGTACCCGACCGGGACCCAGCCAAGAGACCCAGTACTTC CASGTRPGPSQETQYF
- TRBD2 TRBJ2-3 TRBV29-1 TGCAGCTACGAACTAGCGAGGACAGATACGCAGTATTTT CSYELARTDTQYF
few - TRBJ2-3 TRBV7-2 TGTGCCAGCAGCTTAGCGTGGGGCGGTGGAACAGATACGCAGTATTTT CASSLAWGGGTDTQYF
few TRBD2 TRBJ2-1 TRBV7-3 TGTGCCAGCAGCTCCTCTAGCGGGAGTGTTGAGCAGTTCTTC CASSSSSGSVEQFF
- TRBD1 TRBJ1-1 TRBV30 TGTGCCTGGAGTGTACATCGGCAGGGGGGCCTTAACACTGAAGCTTTCTTT CAWSVHRQGGLNTEAFF
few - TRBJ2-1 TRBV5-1 TGCGCCAGCAGCCCGGACTACTCCGGTGAGCAGTTCTTC CASSPDYSGEQFF
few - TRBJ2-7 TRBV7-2 TGTGCCAGCAGTTCAGCCGGCCGGGGGAACACCCACTTC CASSSAGRGNTHF
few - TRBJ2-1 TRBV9 TGTGCCAGCAGCCCCCGAGGGGTATCGGGCAATGAGCAGTTCTTC CASSPRGVSGNEQFF